This T cell receptor beta chain comes out of a study of cytomegalovirus exposure and HLA in healthy donors. For this clone: Its specificity is not known.

Study-wide points: Later, an analysis showed that TCR beta chains associated with HLA were more clonally expanded than others that were equally common. Several V segments, TRBV6-2 and TRBV6-3 among them, could not be told apart and were dropped. A later analysis found most CMV-associated TCR beta chains apparently HLA-restricted. The CMV antigen specificity of a few CMV-associated chains was confirmed through in vitro analysis.

V dropped 11 bases and J dropped 3 bases, with 14 bases sitting between them. Germline-derived CDR1 and CDR2 are WNHNN and SYGVQD (reference sequence). This CDR3 is built from 12 residues. 60 Vbeta and 13 Jbeta primers were used in PCR. Produced via immunoSEQ multiplex PCR; TCRdb's table is partial and in-frame only. The sample includes around 67,000 clones, approximately 77% seen only once; the top ten take about 7.1%. The sequence was obtained from a woman between 25 and 40 years old in good health and CMV-seropositive. The sample consisted of PBMCs. This chain uses TRBV10-1 with TRBJ2-7, with D possibly TRBD1 on 5 matching bases. The CDR3: CAGEQVGYEQYF. The CDR3 bases are TGCGCCGGGGAACAGGTGGGCTACGAGCAGTACTTC.